The 3 T cell receptor beta chains listed next were all sequenced from one sample in a study of CD8 T cells in Susac syndrome. It was with random hexamers that 0.5 to 1 ug RNA was reverse transcribed. In TCRdb, the immunoSEQ multiplex PCR reads were re-called with MiXCR into one record per CDR3 protein. The sample shows 150,000 to 200,000 distinct CDR3 sequences, 93% of them seen only once. The sequenced material came from CD4+ T cells from PBMCs. The receptors come from a human donor in good health.

This rearrangement joins TRBV14 to TRBJ2-7; D is unclear. This CDR3 contains 14 residues. Germline V gene lookup returns CDR1 SGHDN and CDR2 FVKESK. Trimming pared 1 base from V and 9 bases from J, leaving 16 bases between. For the CDR3, the DNA is TGTGCCAGCAGCCAAGCAGTTCCTGCCTGGGGGCAGTACTTC. It translates to CASSQAVPAWGQYF.

V usage is TRBV29-1 and J usage is TRBJ2-3; 10 positions match TRBD2. Unmatched junction bases numbered 10, after V lost 7 bases and J lost 3 bases. The CDR3 totals 15 residues. Germline assignment: CDR1 SQVTM and CDR2 ANQGSEA. CDR3: CSASGGALRTDTQYF. DNA for the CDR3: TGCAGCGCCAGCGGGGGGGCCTTAAGGACAGATACGCAGTATTTT.

This clonotype appeared once. The V gene is TRBV18, the J gene TRBJ2-7; perhaps TRBD1 as D (5 bases). Germline V gene data show CDR1 as KGHSH and CDR2 as LQKENI. The ends were cut back, 9 bases at V and 0 bases at J, with 6 bases in the middle. The CDR3 sequence is 11 residues long. CDR3 in DNA: TGTGCCAGTGGACACTCCTACGAGCAGTACGTC. Translating gives CASGHSYEQYV.